Below, 16 T cell receptor beta chains from the same sample are listed, as sequenced in a study of cytomegalovirus exposure and HLA in healthy donors. In the PCR, 60 Vbeta and 13 Jbeta primers were used. Assay: immunoSEQ multiplex PCR; the TCRdb copy retains only in-frame clones and omits some. The sample contains under 130,000 clones, around three quarters of which appear only once. Sequenced material: PBMCs. Source of these receptors: a woman aged 40 to 49 in good health and CMV-seronegative.

V and J are TRBV6-5 and TRBJ2-5; TRBD1 is a possible D gene (5 bases). The V end lost 0 bases, the J end lost 7 bases, and 12 bases lay between the germline ends. The CDR3 totals 14 residues. Germline lookup yields CDR1 MNHEY and CDR2 SVGAGI. CDR3 amino acids: CASSYSTTVGTQYF. CDR3 nucleotides: TGTGCCAGCAGTTACTCGACGACAGTTGGGACCCAGTACTTC.

J is TRBJ2-3 and V is TRBV28, with D unclear. This CDR3 comprises 12 residues. Per the germline V gene, CDR1 is MDHEN and CDR2 is SYDVKM. Trimming left V 6 bases short and J 0 bases short, with 4 bases between. The CDR3 reads CASRQSTDTQYF. The CDR3 DNA follows: TGTGCCAGCAGACAAAGCACAGATACGCAGTATTTT.

This chain links TRBV4-2 with TRBJ2-2; weak D call: TRBD1 (5 bases). The CDR3 is made up of 15 amino acids. Germline V CDR1 and CDR2: LGHNA, YNFKEQ. V lost 5 bases and J 2 bases, leaving 12 bases between the germline ends. CDR3 nucleotide sequence: TGTGCCAGCAGCTTGAGACAGATTAACACCGGGGAGCTGTTTTTT. It yields the protein CASSLRQINTGELFF.

V is TRBV27 and J is TRBJ1-1; perhaps TRBD1 as D (6 bases). The CDR3 runs to 15 residues. Trimming took off 5 bases at V and 1 base at J, with 14 bases between the two ends. The germline CDR1 and CDR2 sequences are MNHEY and SMNVEV (reference sequence). The chain's CDR3 is CASSPRGTKNTEAFF. The CDR3 DNA follows: TGTGCCAGCAGTCCCAGGGGAACTAAGAACACTGAAGCTTTCTTT.

Here the CDR3 reads CASRKGLATQETQYF. CDR3 nucleotide sequence: TGTGCCAGCAGGAAAGGACTAGCGACTCAAGAGACCCAGTACTTC. The V and J genes are TRBV6-1 and TRBJ2-5; 9 positions agree with TRBD2. Germline V gives CDR1 MNHNS, CDR2 SASEGT. The CDR3 spans 15 residues. Trimming took 6 bases from V and 2 from J; bases not matched to a gene: 7.

The chain is built from TRBV27 and TRBJ1-5; TRBD1 might be the D (6 bases). CDR3 length: 16 amino acids. With 1 base removed from V and 0 bases from J, the gap between germline ends came to 10 bases. The V gene's germline CDR1 is MNHEY and CDR2 SMNVEV (reference sequence). The CDR3 spells CASSLFGQNSNQPQHF. The CDR3 DNA reads as TGTGCCAGCAGTTTATTCGGACAGAATAGCAATCAGCCCCAGCATTTT.

Note on this clone: The junction differs from germline at one of its ends, possibly a read error. The rearrangement joins TRBV29-1 to TRBJ1-5, with TRBD1 matching 10 bases. The CDR3 contains 16 residues. Per germline, CDR1 SQVTM and CDR2 ANQGSEA. The CDR3 protein is CSVEGTGEEGNQPQHF. The DNA of the CDR3 is TGCAGCGTAGAAGGGACAGGGGAAGAGGGGAATCAGCCCCAGCATTTT.

This clone came up once. Other DNA sequences from this sample encode an identical CDR3 as well. The CDR3 coding sequence is TGTGCCAGCTCACCACGACAGGGGGTCCAAGAGACCCAGTACTTC. This encodes CASSPRQGVQETQYF. This sequence joins TRBV18 and TRBJ2-5; 9 bases are shared with TRBD1. With 1 base clipped from V and 1 base from J, the junction kept 1 base outside the gene matches. This CDR3 is built from 15 residues. Germline V gene data show CDR1 as KGHSH and CDR2 as LQKENI.

Only one count was recorded for this clone. The rearrangement joins TRBV21-1 to TRBJ2-5; the table's D call TRBD1 went unverified against the DNA. TRBV21-1 is marked as a pseudogene. The CDR3 spans 14 residues. The CDR3 coding sequence is TGTGCCAGCAGCACCGGACAGGGAAGAGAGACCCAGTACTTC. Translation gives CASSTGQGRETQYF.

This clone was seen a single time. The genes are TRBV19 and TRBJ1-2; tentative D call: TRBD1 (6 bases). The ends were cut back, 1 base at V and 3 bases at J, with 9 bases in the middle. CDR3 length: 14 amino acids. Germline values: CDR1 LNHDA, CDR2 SQIVND (reference sequence). The CDR3 region has the DNA TGTGCCAGTAGTATAGGGGGGGGCGACTATGGCTACACCTTC. Translation gives CASSIGGGDYGYTF.

The chain uses TRBV28 and TRBJ2-1; 7 bases match TRBD2. V lost 6 bases and J lost 1; bases outside the gene matches: 3. The germline V gene has CDR1 MDHEN and CDR2 SYDVKM. The CDR3 is 14 residues long. CDR3 nucleotide sequence: TGTGCCAGCAGATCTAGCGGTTCCTACAATGAGCAGTTCTTC. This codes for CASRSSGSYNEQFF.

The chain has TRBV7-2 and TRBJ1-4; D call uncertain. Germline lookup yields CDR1 SGHTA and CDR2 FQGNSA. V was shortened by 0 bases and J by 4 bases, with 6 bases between the two germline ends. The CDR3 has 14 residues. CDR3 sequence (DNA): TGTGCCAGCAGCTTAGCCCAGGATAATGAAAAACTGTTTTTT. It translates to CASSLAQDNEKLFF. Full variable domain (remainder filled in from reference TRBV7-2 and TRBJ1-4): GAGVSQSPSNKVTEKGKDVELRCDPISGHTALYWYRQSLGQGLEFLIYFQGNSAPDKSGLPSDRFSAERTGGSVSTLTIQRTQQEDSAVYLCASSLAQDNEKLFFGSGTQLSVL.

This clone was seen only once. The genes are TRBV28 and TRBJ2-7, with 7 nucleotides matching TRBD1. This CDR3 spans 13 amino acids. V trimming: 6 bases; J trimming: 3 bases; junction bases outside the gene matches: 5. Germline assignment: CDR1 MDHEN and CDR2 SYDVKM. CDR3 nucleotide sequence: TGTGCCAGCAGCTGGGGACAGATCTACGAGCAGTACTTC. Encoded protein: CASSWGQIYEQYF.

J is TRBJ1-1 and V is TRBV25-1; D might be TRBD1 (6 bases). The V end lost 3 bases, the J end lost 0 bases, and 8 bases lay between the germline ends. CDR3 length equals 14 residues. CDR1 is MGHDK, CDR2 SYGVNS, per germline. CDR3 DNA sequence: TGTGCCAGCAGTGAGGACAGCATGAACACTGAAGCTTTCTTT. This sequence encodes CASSEDSMNTEAFF.

CDR3 in amino acids: CASSFEGAGNSPLHF. The DNA for the CDR3 is TGTGCCAGCAGTTTCGAGGGGGCGGGCAATTCACCCCTCCACTTT. J is TRBJ1-6 and V is TRBV28, with 7 bases fitting TRBD1. CDR3 length: 15 amino acids. The V gene's germline CDR1 is MDHEN and CDR2 SYDVKM. The junction had 6 bases not matched to a gene; V was cut back by 3 bases and J by 7 bases.

V usage is TRBV5-4 and J usage is TRBJ2-1; 9 bases align to TRBD1. Trimming took 0 bases from V and 10 from J; bases not matched to a gene: 14. CDR3 length: 17 amino acids. Germline V lookup: CDR1 SGHNT, CDR2 YYREEE (reference sequence). CDR3 nucleotide sequence: TGTGCCAGCAGCTTGGGGCCCGACAGGGGGATAAGGGGCGAGCAGTTCTTC. It specifies CASSLGPDRGIRGEQFF. Full variable domain (rest looked up from reference TRBV5-4 and TRBJ2-1): ETGVTQSPTHLIKTRGQQVTLRCSSQSGHNTVSWYQQALGQGPQFIFQYYREEENGRGNFPPRFSGLQFPNYSSELNVNALELDDSALYLCASSLGPDRGIRGEQFFGPGTRLTVL.